This paragraph reports one T cell receptor (beta chain). Per the original methods: Amplification of reference gene primers was used by the study to estimate nucleated cell counts. The protocol was immunoSEQ multiplex PCR, while the TCRdb copy is restricted to in-frame clones and leaves out a portion. V, J and clone size reflect that table, while D and trimming were determined from the DNA. The sample contains 70,000 to 80,000 clones, around 91% of which appear only once. The data derive from a study of blood T cell repertoires in COVID-19. Across the whole study: Samples taken during acute and convalescent COVID-19 were collected in the United States, Italy and Spain. In each case, the material was cDNA or gDNA derived from T cells, B-cell-depleted T cells, or PBMCs.

Germline CDR1 is MNHEY and CDR2 is SVGEGT. Unmatched junction bases numbered 3, after V lost 2 bases and J lost 4 bases. This CDR3 is 15 amino acids long. This sequence was found in a human donor in a cohort sampled during active COVID-19. The sample comprised peripheral blood. The V and J genes are TRBV6-2 or TRBV6-3 and TRBJ2-1; TRBD2 agrees at 9 bases. CDR3 amino acids: CASSYGSGGYNEQFF. CDR3 nucleotide sequence: TGTGCCAGCAGTTACGGGAGCGGGGGGTACAATGAGCAGTTCTTC.